The 26 T cell receptor beta chains given below trace back to one sample, sequenced in a study of CD8 T cells in ankylosing spondylitis. Study-level findings and limits: Several highly homologous variants made up a TCR beta motif, and this motif appeared characteristic of ankylosing spondylitis blood.

A single record per CDR3 protein comes from TCRdb applying MiXCR to the 5' RACE reads. The sample lists some 840,000 distinct CDR3 sequences; approximately 12% were seen once. Their specific antigens are unknown. Sample: blood, either unsorted or a sorted T cell fraction (not recorded which). The receptor source for this set is a male donor with ankylosing spondylitis.

The table lists this clonotype with a few counts. CDR3: CASSYSGPQTAFF. The CDR3 DNA reads as TGTGCCAGCAGTTACTCGGGACCGCAAACGGCTTTCTTT. This sequence joins TRBV6-6 and TRBJ1-1, with D possibly matching TRBD1 (5 bases). V was cut by 0 bases and J by 11 bases, with 13 bases left in between. The length of the CDR3 is 13 residues. Germline V gives CDR1 MNHNY, CDR2 SVGAGI (reference sequence).

The chain carries TRBV12-3 or TRBV12-4 and TRBJ2-2; 8 nucleotides align to TRBD2. The V and J ends lost 6 bases and 4 bases, in that order; junction bases with no gene match: 10. The CDR3 loop spans 16 amino acids. DNA for the CDR3: TGTGCCAGCAGCTTAAGGCGGGGGGCGATCACCGGGGAGCTGTTTTTT. Translation gives CASSLRRGAITGELFF.

The chain uses TRBV5-4 and TRBJ1-6, with D perhaps matching TRBD1 (6 bases). The CDR3 has 14 amino acids. Trimming took 4 bases from V and 11 from J, leaving 16 bases between them. Germline CDR1 reads SGHNT; CDR2 reads YYREEE (reference sequence). Written as DNA, the CDR3 is TGTGCCAGCAGCGCACCGGGCCCAGGGGCACCCCTCCACTTT. It codes for CASSAPGPGAPLHF. The entire variable domain, with the rest obtained from reference TRBV5-4 and TRBJ1-6, is as follows: ETGVTQSPTHLIKTRGQQVTLRCSSQSGHNTVSWYQQALGQGPQFIFQYYREEENGRGNFPPRFSGLQFPNYSSELNVNALELDDSALYLCASSAPGPGAPLHFGNGTRLTVT.

This clonotype showed up just a few times. The chain has TRBV20-1 and TRBJ2-3, with TRBD1 identical over 7 bases. Germline values: CDR1 DFQATT, CDR2 SNEGSKA (reference sequence). With V trimmed by 0 bases and J by 3 bases, 9 bases remained unmatched. This CDR3 is built from 16 residues. In nucleotides, the CDR3 is TGCAGTGCTAGAGATCTCGAGGGGGCAGGAACAGATACGCAGTATTTT. It codes for CSARDLEGAGTDTQYF.

The V and J genes are TRBV9 and TRBJ1-5; no clear D. The CDR3 loop spans 14 amino acids. CDR1 is SGDLS and CDR2 is YYNGEE in the germline V gene. V shed 0 bases and J shed 2 bases, with 6 bases lying between them. The CDR3 reads CASSVDVGNQPQHF. CDR3 sequence (DNA): TGTGCCAGCAGCGTAGACGTCGGCAATCAGCCCCAGCATTTT.

This clonotype has just a few counts. The CDR3 protein is CASITGQRTDTQYF. CDR3 nucleotide sequence: TGTGCCAGCATAACAGGCCAACGCACAGATACGCAGTATTTT. The rearrangement uses TRBV2 and TRBJ2-3, with D perhaps TRBD1 (5 bases). The CDR3 is made up of 14 amino acids. CDR1 and CDR2 (germline): SNHLY, FYNNEI. Trimming cost V 7 bases and J 1 base, with 12 bases left between them.

The sample holds a few counts of this clonotype. The rearrangement links TRBV4-3 to TRBJ1-5; D is possibly TRBD1 (6 bases). The germline V gene has CDR1 LGHNA and CDR2 YSLEER. This CDR3 is 15 amino acids long. The V and J ends lost 4 bases and 6 bases respectively, with 16 bases between them. The CDR3 bases are TGCGCCAGCAGCCCGCGATTTGGAGGGGGTCAGCCCCAGCATTTT. Its translation: CASSPRFGGGQPQHF.

The CDR3 is CASSFGGAGDTGELFF. The CDR3 DNA sequence: TGTGCCAGCAGTTTCGGGGGCGCGGGGGACACCGGGGAGCTGTTTTTT. The rearrangement uses TRBV28 and TRBJ2-2; possibly TRBD2 for D (7 bases). V was trimmed by 3 bases and J by 3 bases, leaving 14 bases between them. Per germline, CDR1 MDHEN and CDR2 SYDVKM. The CDR3 consists of 16 residues.

The sample holds a few counts of this clonotype. The J gene is TRBJ2-7, the V gene TRBV7-6; 8 nucleotides agree with TRBD1. This CDR3 has 15 amino acids. Trimming at V came to 1 base and at J to 2 bases, leaving 4 bases not matched to a gene. Germline CDR1 reads SGHVS; CDR2 reads FNYEAQ. The CDR3 DNA is TGTGCCAGCAGCTTAGTTGGGACAGGTCCCTACGAGCAGTACTTC. This gives the protein CASSLVGTGPYEQYF.

This clonotype came up many times. DNA for the CDR3: TGTGCCAGCAACGGTTGGGATTCTGAAGCTTTCTTT. Translation: CASNGWDSEAFF. The chain is built from TRBV6-5 and TRBJ1-1; the D is unclear. Looked up from germline, CDR1 is MNHEY and CDR2 is SVGAGI. Trimming pared 7 bases from V and 6 bases from J, leaving 12 bases between. CDR3 length: 12 residues.

This clonotype was seen only a few times. This chain connects TRBV4-1 to TRBJ1-5; perhaps TRBD1 as D (6 bases). The CDR3 contains 19 residues. V was shortened by 1 base and J by 4 bases, with 23 bases between the two germline ends. Germline CDR1 MGHRA, CDR2 YSYEKL. The CDR3 region has the DNA TGCGCCAGCAGCCAAGTCTGGGGGCGCCGGGTATTGTTTAATCAGCCCCAGCATTTT. This translates into CASSQVWGRRVLFNQPQHF.

The chain couples TRBV20-1 to TRBJ2-5, with TRBD1 matching 8 bases. CDR1 and CDR2 (germline): DFQATT, SNEGSKA (reference sequence). V shed 5 bases and J 5 bases; nucleotides not matched to a gene: 16. The CDR3 is 16 amino acids. The DNA for the CDR3 is TGCAGTGCTTCCTTTCGGACAGGGCTGATTTGGGAGACCCAGTACTTC. It specifies CSASFRTGLIWETQYF.

The chain uses TRBV7-9 and TRBJ2-3; no clear D gene. The germline V gene encodes CDR1 SEHNR and CDR2 FQNEAQ (reference sequence). V was trimmed by 5 bases and J by 0 bases, leaving 12 bases between them. The CDR3 loop spans 15 amino acids. The CDR3 nucleotides are TGTGCCAGCAGCCCCCCACCGCTAAGCACAGATACGCAGTATTTT. This gives the protein CASSPPPLSTDTQYF.

V usage is TRBV15 and J usage is TRBJ2-7; 9 nucleotides agree with TRBD1. CDR1 and CDR2 (germline): LNHNV, YYDKDF (reference sequence). V lost 2 bases, J lost 0 bases, and 5 bases stayed unmatched. CDR3 length equals 16 residues. The CDR3, as DNA: TGTGCCACCAGCAGACTAGGGACAGGGCTCTCCTACGAGCAGTACTTC. This sequence encodes CATSRLGTGLSYEQYF. The full variable domain, in which reference TRBV15 and TRBJ2-7 provide the parts outside the CDR3, is DAMVIQNPRYQVTQFGKPVTLSCSQTLNHNVMYWYQQKSSQAPKLLFHYYDKDFNNEADTPDNFQSRRPNTSFCFLDIRSPGLGDTAMYLCATSRLGTGLSYEQYFGPGTRLTVT.

This clonotype was seen many times. The V gene is TRBV5-1, the J gene TRBJ2-7, with TRBD1 matching 10 bases. The CDR3 length is 16 residues. From germline, CDR1 is SGHRS and CDR2 YFSETQ. V lost 0 bases to trimming and J lost 4 bases; unmatched junction nucleotides: 7. The CDR3 loop reads CASSLGPGQGRYEQYF. CDR3 sequence (DNA): TGCGCCAGCAGCTTGGGGCCGGGACAGGGGAGATACGAGCAGTACTTC. The complete variable domain, with remaining parts taken from reference TRBV5-1 and TRBJ2-7, reads KAGVTQTPRYLIKTRGQQVTLSCSPISGHRSVSWYQQTPGQGLQFLFEYFSETQRNKGNFPGRFSGRQFSNSRSEMNVSTLELGDSALYLCASSLGPGQGRYEQYFGPGTRLTVT.

The J gene is TRBJ2-5, the V gene TRBV7-8; either TRBD1 or TRBD2 may supply D (5 bases each). The CDR3 runs to 15 residues. Trimming took off 5 bases at V and 4 bases at J, with 17 bases between the two ends. Per germline, CDR1 SGHVS and CDR2 FQNEAQ. CDR3 amino acids: CASSPGTRERETQYF. CDR3 sequence (DNA): TGTGCCAGCAGCCCTGGGACCCGCGAGCGAGAGACCCAGTACTTC.

The genes are TRBV5-5 and TRBJ2-3; 9 positions agree with TRBD1. Germline V gives CDR1 SGHKS, CDR2 YYEKEE (reference sequence). J gave up 2 bases and V 7 bases, and 11 bases lay outside the gene matches. The CDR3 spans 16 residues. CDR3 sequence (DNA): TGTGCCAGCCGGGACAGGGTTGGTCTAATCACAGATACGCAGTATTTT. Translation gives CASRDRVGLITDTQYF.

The chain recombines TRBV6-1 with TRBJ1-2; D is uncertain. V lost 8 bases, J lost 2 bases, and 12 bases lay in between. In germline, CDR1 is MNHNS, CDR2 SASEGT. The CDR3 length is 13 residues. CDR3 DNA: TGTGCCAGCGTAGGTGGAGGGAACTATGGCTACACCTTC. Translation gives CASVGGGNYGYTF.

The genes are TRBV12-3 or TRBV12-4 and TRBJ1-1; possibly TRBD1 for D (5 bases). V shed 6 bases and J shed 10 bases, with 18 bases lying between them. The CDR3 extends over 13 amino acids. The CDR3 DNA sequence: TGTGCCAGCAGCCAAACGGGGCACTCGGGAGCTTTCTTT. Translation: CASSQTGHSGAFF.

There are a few counts of this clonotype. The chain has TRBV4-3 and TRBJ1-1; maybe TRBD1 (6 bases). This CDR3 contains 14 residues. Trimming stripped 0 bases from V and 6 bases from J, with 11 bases between. Germline V CDR1 and CDR2: LGHNA, YSLEER. CDR3: CASSQDQGTPEAFF. The CDR3, as DNA: TGCGCCAGCAGCCAAGATCAGGGGACACCTGAAGCTTTCTTT.

This clonotype was counted a few times. This chain connects TRBV6-5 to TRBJ2-3, with D perhaps TRBD2 (6 bases). From germline, CDR1 is MNHEY and CDR2 SVGAGI. Trimming took off 2 bases at V and 2 bases at J, with 11 bases between the two ends. The CDR3 is made up of 15 amino acids. CDR3 sequence reads: CASSYRGDSTDTQYF. The CDR3 DNA reads as TGTGCCAGCAGTTACCGCGGGGATTCCACAGATACGCAGTATTTT.

In this sample, this clonotype turned up a few times. This chain links TRBV18 with TRBJ2-1, with 8 nucleotides matching TRBD2. V lost 1 base, J lost 8 bases, and 10 bases stayed unmatched. CDR1 KGHSH and CDR2 LQKENI come from the germline V gene. This CDR3 spans 16 amino acids. The CDR3 region is CASSPLAGGAGDEQFF. The DNA of the CDR3 is TGTGCCAGCTCACCACTGGCGGGAGGAGCGGGCGATGAGCAGTTCTTC.

As DNA, the CDR3 is TGTGCCACCAGCAGCTACCGGGACTTCTACAATGAGCAGTTCTTC. It is translated as CATSSYRDFYNEQFF. The chain uses TRBV15 and TRBJ2-1, with a possible D match to TRBD2 (6 bases). CDR1 and CDR2 (germline): LNHNV, YYDKDF (reference sequence). Trimming cost V 3 bases and J 3 bases, with 12 bases left between them. This CDR3 comprises 15 residues.

This clonotype was observed a few times. V usage is TRBV5-5 and J usage is TRBJ2-1; D possibly corresponds to TRBD2 (6 bases). Germline V lookup: CDR1 SGHKS, CDR2 YYEKEE (reference sequence). This CDR3 region has 14 residues. V was shortened by 4 bases and J by 10 bases, with 18 bases between the two germline ends. The CDR3 loop reads CASSPGLRTGEQFF. The CDR3 DNA reads TGTGCCAGCAGCCCGGGACTGCGGACCGGCGAGCAGTTCTTC.

This clonotype appeared a few times. The chain joins TRBV6-1 to TRBJ2-5; D possibly corresponds to TRBD2 (5 bases). Trimming shortened V by 7 bases and J by 5 bases, and 14 bases separated the two germline ends. This CDR3 comprises 13 residues. Germline assignment: CDR1 MNHNS and CDR2 SASEGT. CDR3 sequence: CASKRVAAETQYF. In DNA form, the CDR3 reads TGTGCCAGCAAGAGGGTGGCTGCGGAGACCCAGTACTTC.

Ten or more counts support this clonotype. The chain joins TRBV28 to TRBJ1-6; a weak D match, TRBD1 (5 bases). Germline assignment: CDR1 MDHEN and CDR2 SYDVKM. The ends were cut back, 7 bases at V and 5 bases at J, with 15 bases in the middle. The CDR3 totals 15 residues. CDR3 sequence: CASISPGGNNSPLHF. CDR3 DNA: TGTGCCAGCATCTCCCCCGGGGGGAATAATTCACCCCTCCACTTT.